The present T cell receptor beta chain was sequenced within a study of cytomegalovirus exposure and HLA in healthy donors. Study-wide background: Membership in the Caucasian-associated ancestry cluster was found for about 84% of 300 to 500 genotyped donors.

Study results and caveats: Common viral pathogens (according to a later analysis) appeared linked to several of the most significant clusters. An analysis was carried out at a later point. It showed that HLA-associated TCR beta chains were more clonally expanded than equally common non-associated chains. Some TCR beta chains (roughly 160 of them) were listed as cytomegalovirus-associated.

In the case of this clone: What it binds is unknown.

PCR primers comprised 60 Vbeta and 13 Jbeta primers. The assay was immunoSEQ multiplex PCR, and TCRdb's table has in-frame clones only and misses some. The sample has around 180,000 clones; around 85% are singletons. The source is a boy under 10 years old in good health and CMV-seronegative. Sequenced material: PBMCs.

CDR3 nucleotide sequence: TGTGCCAGCAGCGCGATAGGAGGGTCGGCTGAAGCTTTCTTT. Translation: CASSAIGGSAEAFF. The chain uses TRBV7-3 and TRBJ1-1; the D is unclear. CDR1 is SGHTA, CDR2 FQGTGA, per germline. V was pared by 5 bases and J by 6 bases, with 16 bases between. The CDR3 consists of 14 residues.